These 10 T cell receptor beta chains were all obtained from the same sample, sequenced in a study of cytomegalovirus exposure and HLA in healthy donors. Assay: immunoSEQ multiplex PCR; the TCRdb copy retains only in-frame clones and omits some. The sample holds more than 120,000 clones, roughly 86% seen once. Sequencing input: PBMCs. The receptors come from a man between 18 and 35 years old in good health and CMV-seropositive.

V and J are TRBV7-9 and TRBJ1-6, with 8 bases that match TRBD1. This CDR3 region has 14 residues. Looked up from germline, CDR1 is SEHNR and CDR2 is FQNEAQ (reference sequence). V lost 5 bases to trimming and J lost 10 bases; unmatched junction nucleotides: 7. CDR3 sequence: CASSLDRGGSPLHF. Written as DNA, the CDR3 is TGTGCCAGCAGCCTCGACAGGGGTGGATCACCCCTCCACTTT.

The chain recombines TRBV9 with TRBJ2-2; TRBD1 matches at 7 bases. The CDR3 loop spans 14 amino acids. The germline V gene encodes CDR1 SGDLS and CDR2 YYNGEE. Trimming took 3 bases from V and 6 from J; bases not matched to a gene: 5. CDR3 coding DNA: TGTGCCAGCAGCGGACCAGGGGGATCCGGGGAGCTGTTTTTT. This encodes CASSGPGGSGELFF.

This clone was detected only once. The rearrangement uses TRBV28 and TRBJ2-7; 8 nucleotides agree with TRBD1. Germline CDR1 and CDR2: MDHEN and SYDVKM. With V trimmed by 9 bases and J by 4 bases, 8 bases remained unmatched. The CDR3 covers 13 residues. The CDR3 coding sequence is TGTGCCAGGGGGAAGTACAGGGGGTACGAGCAGTACTTC. Translation gives CARGKYRGYEQYF. Looking up the rest from reference TRBV28 and TRBJ2-7 gives the full variable domain: DVKVTQSSRYLVKRTGEKVFLECVQDMDHENMFWYRQDPGLGLRLIYFSYDVKMKEKGDIPEGYSVSREKKERFSLILESASTNQTSMYLCARGKYRGYEQYFGPGTRLTVT.

This clone is a singleton in its sample. The J gene is TRBJ2-3, the V gene TRBV4-2; maybe TRBD1 (5 bases). The V end was cut by 2 bases, the J end by 2 bases, with 11 bases between. Germline V gene lookup returns CDR1 LGHNA and CDR2 YNFKEQ. CDR3 length equals 15 residues. CDR3 sequence reads: CASSQSEGATDTQYF. The CDR3 nucleotides read TGTGCCAGCAGCCAATCCGAAGGGGCCACAGATACGCAGTATTTT.

This chain uses TRBV29-1 with TRBJ1-5; 10 bases are shared with TRBD1. Germline V gene data show CDR1 as SQVTM and CDR2 as ANQGSEA. This CDR3 region has 15 residues. The V and J ends lost 4 bases and 4 bases, in that order; junction bases with no gene match: 7. CDR3 sequence: CSVGGQGRGNQPQHF. The CDR3 bases are TGCAGCGTTGGGGGACAGGGGAGGGGAAATCAGCCCCAGCATTTT.

The V call is TRBV6-5, the J call TRBJ2-7; D gene unclear. The V end was cut by 5 bases, the J end by 3 bases, with 8 bases between. Germline V gene lookup returns CDR1 MNHEY and CDR2 SVGAGI. The CDR3 contains 12 residues. CDR3 residues: CASSPTDYEQYF. The CDR3, as DNA: TGTGCCAGCAGTCCGACTGACTACGAGCAGTACTTC.

The V call is TRBV27, the J call TRBJ2-1, with D perhaps matching TRBD2 (6 bases). The V end lost 5 bases, the J end lost 6 bases, and 14 bases lay between the germline ends. This CDR3 has 14 residues. The V gene's germline CDR1 is MNHEY and CDR2 SMNVEV (reference sequence). The CDR3 sequence: CASSKYGLLNEQFF. The DNA for the CDR3 is TGTGCCAGCAGTAAGTACGGACTACTCAATGAGCAGTTCTTC.

CDR3 bases: TGTGCCAGCAGCGTAGGTAGAGATACAGATACGCAGTATTTT. It encodes CASSVGRDTDTQYF. V is TRBV9 and J is TRBJ2-3; D is undetermined. Per the germline V gene, CDR1 is SGDLS and CDR2 is YYNGEE. CDR3 size: 14 residues. V was shortened by 0 bases and J by 3 bases, with 8 bases between the two germline ends.

This chain uses TRBV19 with TRBJ1-5; 7 bases align to TRBD1. CDR3 length: 13 amino acids. V lost 5 bases and J lost 6; bases outside the gene matches: 4. The germline V gene has CDR1 LNHDA and CDR2 SQIVND (reference sequence). CDR3 nucleotides: TGTGCCAGTAGTCAGGGGGTCGGTCAGCCCCAGCATTTT. Residues: CASSQGVGQPQHF.

The chain links TRBV9 to TRBJ2-5; 7 nucleotides agree with TRBD1. Trimming removed 7 bases from V and 2 bases from J; junction bases left unmatched: 11. The CDR3 runs 15 residues. Germline assignment: CDR1 SGDLS and CDR2 YYNGEE. CDR3 sequence (DNA): TGTGCCAGCTCCACGACAGGGTACATACAAGAGACCCAGTACTTC. Translated, it gives CASSTTGYIQETQYF.